This T cell receptor beta chain was recorded in a study of T cell clones after liver transplantation. Study-level information: TCRbeta sequencing after a pre-transplant mixed lymphocyte reaction identified graft-donor-reactive clones, later tracked in post-transplant blood. Blood was drawn pre-transplant, before withdrawal, and after full or failed withdrawal.

Only in-frame clones appear in the TCRdb table, and some are missing; sequencing was by immunoSEQ multiplex PCR. The profile covers 75,000 to 100,000 clones, with about 82% appearing a single time and 0.47% taken by the ten largest. The CDR3 has 13 amino acids. Germline trimming cut 6 bases from V and 4 bases from J; bases unmatched to any gene: 6. The germline V gene has CDR1 MDHEN and CDR2 SYDVKM. The sequence was obtained from a human patient who received a liver transplant. Some T cells may have come from the graft donor. Specimen: CD4+ T cells from blood, collected about 46 months after liver transplant. The rearrangement links TRBV28 to TRBJ2-7; 7 nucleotides line up with TRBD1. The CDR3 coding sequence is TGTGCCAGCAGAACAGGGGTAGGTTACGAGCAGTACTTC. Protein: CASRTGVGYEQYF.